One T cell receptor beta chain is described in this entry. The data were obtained in a study of blood T cell repertoires in COVID-19. Study information: Acute and convalescent COVID-19 samples came from the United States, Italy and Spain. T cells, B-cell-depleted T cells, or PBMCs provided the cDNA or gDNA that served as material.

How the authors handled the data: Nucleated cell number was recorded as an estimate derived from reference gene primer amplification. The table came from immunoSEQ multiplex PCR; TCRdb's copy has only in-frame clones and leaves some out. V and J calls and clone size are copied from that table; D and trimming were computed from the DNA. The sample has fewer than 250,000 clones; around 80% are singletons. Germline values: CDR1 MNHEY, CDR2 SVGAGI. CDR3 length: 13 residues. Trimming shortened V by 7 bases and J by 0 bases, and 7 bases separated the two germline ends. The receptor's source is a human donor in a cohort sampled during active COVID-19. The sequencing input was peripheral blood. The chain employs TRBV6-5 and TRBJ1-3; D not resolved. The CDR3 DNA follows: TGTGCCAGCACGCGGGGCTCTGGAAACACCATATATTTT. Its translation: CASTRGSGNTIYF.